This T cell receptor beta chain derives from a study of OX40 agonist ivuxolimab in advanced cancers. With respect to the entire study: Ivuxolimab, which targeted the costimulatory receptor OX40 (CD134), was an agonistic, fully human IgG2 monoclonal antibody. Intravenous ivuxolimab was administered to patients every 2 weeks at six dose levels: 0.01, 0.1, 0.3, 1.5, 3 and 10 mg/kg. Of the 50 to 55 patients in dose escalation, about 20 had hepatocellular carcinoma, some 15 had melanoma, 9 had renal cell carcinoma and 9 had head and neck cancer. The dose-escalation cohort was almost 85% male with a mean age of approximately 60 years, ranging from roughly 23 to 80. Patients were allowed to have had prior anti-PD-1, anti-PD-L1 or anti-CTLA-4 therapy, and 30% to 40% of the dose-escalation patients had been treated with checkpoint inhibitors. Three dose-escalation patients achieved partial responses, one with hepatocellular carcinoma and two with cutaneous melanoma. Peripheral TCRbeta sequencing aimed to test whether ivuxolimab altered TCR sequence diversity and caused clonal T-cell expansion. The paper describes the monotherapy dose-escalation part (N = 52 patients) of the phase I trial of ivuxolimab.

The trial excluded patients who had a history of autoimmune disease or who were on systemic immunosuppression. Peripheral blood for TCR sequencing was drawn from every dose cohort at baseline, at cycle 4 day 1 and at cycle 7 day 1. The samples were drawn from a first-in-human, open-label, multicenter phase I dose-escalation trial of ivuxolimab. Adults with locally advanced or metastatic melanoma, renal cell, hepatocellular, or head and neck squamous cell carcinoma were enrolled in the trial. Before TCR sequencing, CD4+ T cells and CD8+ T cells from peripheral blood were sorted into separate populations. V is reduced by 5 bases and J by 7 bases, leaving a spacing of 11 bases between them. From a lookup of the germline V gene (reference sequence), CDR1 and CDR2 are MNHNY and SVGAGI. The CDR3, from cysteine to phenylalanine, totals 13 residues. CDR3 DNA only is kept here, 39 bases in frame from base 1.

For sequencing of the TCRbeta CDR3 region, genomic DNA was extracted from the sorted cells. The immunoSEQ Assay was used for sequencing of TCRbeta CDR3 regions. TCRdb provides this immuneACCESS table in a form limited to in-frame rearrangements. Some clones are lacking; in checked studies, under half of them reflect an unresolved V gene, and why the rest are absent is not known. For this sample the table gives 80,000 to 95,000 clones, of which roughly 85% were detected only once. The top ten hold approximately 1.5% of the sample. Remarks on this clone: The antigen this receptor binds is unknown. Base quality data are lacking; no much larger clone is found one base away.

What the study reported, not specific to this receptor: In partial responders in the 0.1-3.0 mg/kg groups, normalized peripheral clonal expansion was found to be among the lowest, especially among CD8+ T cells. On average, CD8+ T cells showed more expanded clones than CD4+ T cells after ivuxolimab. Low levels of normalized T-cell clonal expansion were also seen in some nonresponding patients. At doses of 0.1 to 3.0 mg/kg, clonal expansion of both CD4+ and CD8+ T cells in blood was seen between baseline and week 6. The antigen specificity of the peripheral T cells that underwent clonal expansion was not determined.

Recombination connected TRBV6-6 to TRBJ2-2; a tentative D call is TRBD1 (5 bases match). This receptor was taken from an adult with an advanced solid tumor such as melanoma, head and neck, liver or kidney cancer. The sample in question was CD4+ or CD8+ T cells sorted from blood, obtained in a trial of the OX40 agonist ivuxolimab. The CDR3 amino acid sequence is: CASSPLGDGELFF. The DNA is as follows: TGTGCCAGCAGTCCCTTAGGGGACGGGGAGCTGTTTTTT.